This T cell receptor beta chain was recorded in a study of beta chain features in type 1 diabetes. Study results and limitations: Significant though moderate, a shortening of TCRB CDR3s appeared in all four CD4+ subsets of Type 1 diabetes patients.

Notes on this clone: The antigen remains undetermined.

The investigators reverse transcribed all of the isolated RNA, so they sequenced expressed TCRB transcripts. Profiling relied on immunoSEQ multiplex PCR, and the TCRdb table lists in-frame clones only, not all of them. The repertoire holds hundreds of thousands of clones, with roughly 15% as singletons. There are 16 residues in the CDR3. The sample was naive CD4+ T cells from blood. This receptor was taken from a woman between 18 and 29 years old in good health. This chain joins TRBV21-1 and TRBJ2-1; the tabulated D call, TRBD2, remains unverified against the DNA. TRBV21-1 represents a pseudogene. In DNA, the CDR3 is TGTGCCAGCAGCAAAAATGAAGGCGGAGCTTACAATGAGCAGTTCTTC. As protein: CASSKNEGGAYNEQFF.